These T cell receptor beta chains were read from a single sample in a study of cytomegalovirus exposure and HLA in healthy donors. TCRdb's table, derived via immunoSEQ multiplex PCR, lists solely in-frame clones and lacks some. The table shows about 120,000 clones, with over 55% occurring only once. What was sequenced was PBMCs. The source is a young man in good health and CMV-seropositive. The CDR3 runs from the conserved cysteine through the conserved F or W. Each record gives: V gene, clone size, D gene, J gene, CDR3 length, CDR3 DNA, CDR3 protein. D genes are given only for firm matches. Where a row states a size, it is once, few, many or the class of an expanded clone; other rows omit it.

v_gene: TRBV5-1; abundance: few; d_gene: -; j_gene: TRBJ1-1; len: 15; CDR3nt: TGCGCCAGCAGCCCTCCCGGACGGACTTACACTGAAGCTTTCTTT; CDR3aa: CASSPPGRTYTEAFF
v_gene: TRBV7-6; abundance: -; d_gene: TRBD2; j_gene: TRBJ2-3; len: 17; CDR3nt: TGTGCCAGCAGCTTGCATGCTAGCGGGGTCAGCACAGATACGCAGTATTTT; CDR3aa: CASSLHASGVSTDTQYF
v_gene: TRBV6-5; abundance: -; d_gene: TRBD1; j_gene: TRBJ2-5; len: 16; CDR3nt: TGTGCCAGCAGTTACCGGACAGGACGGTGGGGTGAGACCCAGTACTTC; CDR3aa: CASSYRTGRWGETQYF
v_gene: TRBV28; abundance: -; d_gene: -; j_gene: TRBJ1-2; len: 15; CDR3nt: TGTGCCAGCAGAAAACTTTACGGGGCAAACAGGTGGGAGGCCTTC; CDR3aa: CASRKLYGANRWEAF
v_gene: TRBV7-9; abundance: few; d_gene: -; j_gene: TRBJ1-5; len: 14; CDR3nt: TGTGCCAGCAGCAGAGGGTCGGGCAATCAGCCCCAGCATTTT; CDR3aa: CASSRGSGNQPQHF
v_gene: TRBV4-2; abundance: -; d_gene: TRBD1; j_gene: TRBJ1-1; len: 16; CDR3nt: TGTGCCAGCAGCCAAGGGACAGGGGAGGGGGACACTGAAGCTTTCTTT; CDR3aa: CASSQGTGEGDTEAFF
v_gene: TRBV28; abundance: -; d_gene: TRBD1; j_gene: TRBJ1-1; len: 15; CDR3nt: TGTGCCAGCAGCCCACTGGACAGGGGGCACACTGAAGCTTTCTTT; CDR3aa: CASSPLDRGHTEAFF
v_gene: TRBV7-9; abundance: -; d_gene: -; j_gene: TRBJ2-7; len: 15; CDR3nt: TGTGCCAGCAGCTTAGTCTCACAGGTTTATCACGAGCAGTACTTC; CDR3aa: CASSLVSQVYHEQYF
v_gene: TRBV15; abundance: few; d_gene: TRBD1; j_gene: TRBJ1-1; len: 15; CDR3nt: TGTGCCACCAGCAGAGGTACAGGGGAGCGCACTGAAGCTTTCTTT; CDR3aa: CATSRGTGERTEAFF
v_gene: TRBV5-1; abundance: -; d_gene: TRBD1; j_gene: TRBJ1-6; len: 14; CDR3nt: TGCGCCAGCAGCCAAGACAGGGGCGGTTCACCCCTCCACTTT; CDR3aa: CASSQDRGGSPLHF
v_gene: TRBV7-2; abundance: -; d_gene: TRBD2; j_gene: TRBJ2-5; len: 16; CDR3nt: TGTGCCAGCAGCCTATTGCCCCTAGCGGGGAAAGAGACCCAGTACTTC; CDR3aa: CASSLLPLAGKETQYF
v_gene: TRBV7-2; abundance: -; d_gene: -; j_gene: TRBJ1-2; len: 15; CDR3nt: TGTGCCAGCAGCTTAGCGGCCAGGGCTGACTATGGCTACACCTTC; CDR3aa: CASSLAARADYGYTF
v_gene: TRBV5-6; abundance: -; d_gene: -; j_gene: TRBJ2-5; len: 13; CDR3nt: TGTGCCAGCAGCTTACAGAACCAAGAGACCCAGTACTTC; CDR3aa: CASSLQNQETQYF
v_gene: TRBV4-2; abundance: -; d_gene: -; j_gene: TRBJ2-2; len: 16; CDR3nt: TGTGCCAGCAGCCAAGATCCAGGGCAGAACACCGGGGAGCTGTTTTTT; CDR3aa: CASSQDPGQNTGELFF
v_gene: TRBV25-1; abundance: -; d_gene: TRBD2; j_gene: TRBJ2-1; len: 18; CDR3nt: TGTGCCAGCAGTGGGGCTAGCGGGGTTCGGAGCTCCTACAATGAGCAGTTCTTC; CDR3aa: CASSGASGVRSSYNEQFF
v_gene: TRBV27; abundance: -; d_gene: -; j_gene: TRBJ2-1; len: 13; CDR3nt: TGTGCCAGCAGTTTATTGATCAGGACAGAGCAGTTCTTC; CDR3aa: CASSLLIRTEQFF
v_gene: TRBV7-9; abundance: -; d_gene: -; j_gene: TRBJ1-4; len: 16; CDR3nt: TGTGCCAGCAGCTTACAGGCGGGGGCCGGACATGAAAAACTGTTTTTT; CDR3aa: CASSLQAGAGHEKLFF
v_gene: TRBV27; abundance: -; d_gene: TRBD1; j_gene: TRBJ1-5; len: 15; CDR3nt: TGTGCCAGCAGTTCGGCAGGGGGTAGCAATCAGCCCCAGCATTTT; CDR3aa: CASSSAGGSNQPQHF
v_gene: TRBV27; abundance: -; d_gene: -; j_gene: TRBJ1-2; len: 13; CDR3nt: TGTGCCAGCAGCCCTATAGGACAGCGGATACACACCTTC; CDR3aa: CASSPIGQRIHTF
v_gene: TRBV5-6; abundance: -; d_gene: -; j_gene: TRBJ1-4; len: 15; CDR3nt: TGTGCCAGCAGCTTGTCGGGGGCAACTAATGAAAAACTGTTTTTT; CDR3aa: CASSLSGATNEKLFF
v_gene: TRBV5-1; abundance: -; d_gene: -; j_gene: TRBJ1-1; len: 13; CDR3nt: TGCGCCAGCAGTCCCCGGGAGAACACTGAAGCTTTCTTT; CDR3aa: CASSPRENTEAFF
v_gene: TRBV4-2; abundance: -; d_gene: -; j_gene: TRBJ2-4; len: 16; CDR3nt: TGTGCCAGCAGCCAAGAACCGAGTCTGGCCAAAAACATTCAGTACTTC; CDR3aa: CASSQEPSLAKNIQYF
v_gene: TRBV30; abundance: few; d_gene: TRBD1; j_gene: TRBJ2-7; len: 14; CDR3nt: TGTGCCTCCTCCCGGACAGGGGACTCCTACGAGCAGTACTTC; CDR3aa: CASSRTGDSYEQYF
v_gene: TRBV7-9; abundance: -; d_gene: TRBD1; j_gene: TRBJ2-7; len: 14; CDR3nt: TGTGCCAGCACCCCGGGACAGGGGGAAAGCGAGCAGTACTTC; CDR3aa: CASTPGQGESEQYF
v_gene: TRBV28; abundance: -; d_gene: -; j_gene: TRBJ2-5; len: 13; CDR3nt: TGTGCCAGCAGTCCGGGGACACAAGAGACCCAGTACTTC; CDR3aa: CASSPGTQETQYF
v_gene: TRBV7-2; abundance: -; d_gene: -; j_gene: TRBJ1-1; len: 15; CDR3nt: TGTGCCAGCAGCAATAACCGGGGAAGGAGAACTGAAGCTTTCTTT; CDR3aa: CASSNNRGRRTEAFF
v_gene: TRBV7-9; abundance: -; d_gene: TRBD1; j_gene: TRBJ1-5; len: 16; CDR3nt: TGTGCCAGCAGCTTAGGGACAGGAACTAGCAATCAGCCCCAGCATTTT; CDR3aa: CASSLGTGTSNQPQHF
v_gene: TRBV29-1; abundance: -; d_gene: TRBD2; j_gene: TRBJ2-7; len: 12; CDR3nt: TGCAGCACGAGGGGTGGGGGGGGCGAGCAGTACTTC; CDR3aa: CSTRGGGGEQYF
v_gene: TRBV11-3; abundance: -; d_gene: -; j_gene: TRBJ1-2; len: 16; CDR3nt: TGTGCCAGCAGCTTGCGAACTTCCAAAGCTAACTATGGCTACACCTTC; CDR3aa: CASSLRTSKANYGYTF
v_gene: TRBV9; abundance: once; d_gene: -; j_gene: TRBJ2-1; len: 15; CDR3nt: TGTGCCAGCAGCGTAGTCTCTACGGGCGGGGATGAGCAGTTCTTC; CDR3aa: CASSVVSTGGDEQFF
v_gene: TRBV28; abundance: -; d_gene: -; j_gene: TRBJ1-1; len: 13; CDR3nt: TGTGCCAGCAGGAGAGGGGGAGACACTGAAGCTTTCTTT; CDR3aa: CASRRGGDTEAFF
v_gene: TRBV5-8; abundance: -; d_gene: -; j_gene: TRBJ2-2; len: 14; CDR3nt: TGTGCCAGCAGCTTGGTCCAGAACACCGGGGAGCTGTTTTTT; CDR3aa: CASSLVQNTGELFF
v_gene: TRBV28; abundance: -; d_gene: -; j_gene: TRBJ1-2; len: 15; CDR3nt: TGTGCCAGCAGTTCAATCAGACAGAATTACTATGGCTACACCTTC; CDR3aa: CASSSIRQNYYGYTF